The 27 T cell receptor beta chains in this list originate from one sample, sequenced in a study of blood T cell repertoires in COVID-19. Repertoires were generated with immunoSEQ multiplex PCR, while TCRdb's copy carries only in-frame clones and drops some. The sample contains approximately 450,000 clones, nearly 90% of which appear only once. The sample was PBMCs or T cells enriched from blood (not recorded which). These receptors originate from a young woman with acute COVID-19.

This clone was recorded once. V usage is TRBV6-4 and J usage is TRBJ2-1; 13 positions match TRBD2. CDR3 length: 16 residues. The germline V gene encodes CDR1 MRHNA and CDR2 SNTAGT. The junction had 6 bases not matched to a gene; V was cut back by 6 bases and J by 4 bases. In DNA, the CDR3 is TGTGCCAGCAGCGCGGGACTAGCGGGACTGTACAATGAGCAGTTCTTC. Translation: CASSAGLAGLYNEQFF.

The chain links TRBV28 to TRBJ2-7, with 7 bases lining up with TRBD1. The CDR3 length is 13 residues. V lost 5 bases to trimming and J lost 3 bases; unmatched junction nucleotides: 4. The germline CDR1 and CDR2 sequences are MDHEN and SYDVKM. The CDR3: CASSNRGYYEQYF. CDR3 in DNA: TGTGCCAGCAGTAACAGGGGATACTACGAGCAGTACTTC.

The chain couples TRBV6-5 to TRBJ2-7, with 9 positions matching TRBD1. This CDR3 is 14 amino acids long. Looked up from germline, CDR1 is MNHEY and CDR2 is SVGAGI. The V gene end was trimmed by 5 bases and the J gene end by 4 bases; junction bases not matched to a gene: 6. The CDR3 DNA reads TGTGCCAGCAGTAAGCCGGGACAGGGTTACGAGCAGTACTTC. It encodes CASSKPGQGYEQYF.

The chain links TRBV3-1 (or the pseudogene TRBV3-2) to TRBJ2-7, with D possibly matching TRBD2 (7 bases). V shed 1 base and J shed 5 bases, with 9 bases lying between them. Germline V gene lookup returns CDR1 LGHDT and CDR2 YNNKEL (reference sequence). The CDR3 is 13 residues long. CDR3 sequence reads: CASSQARGHEQYF. In nucleotides, the CDR3 is TGTGCCAGCAGCCAAGCGCGGGGGCACGAGCAGTACTTC.

J is TRBJ1-5 and V is TRBV30; possible D gene TRBD1, 6 bases. Germline V gene lookup returns CDR1 GTSNPN and CDR2 SVGIG (reference sequence). This CDR3 region has 15 residues. V was trimmed by 0 bases and J by 3 bases, leaving 12 bases between them. The CDR3 region is CAWSVPGHPNQPQHF. CDR3 in DNA: TGTGCCTGGAGTGTTCCGGGACATCCCAATCAGCCCCAGCATTTT.

The CDR3 DNA follows: TGTGCCATCAGTCTAGACGGGACAGGCCACTATGGCTACACCTTC. Its protein is CAISLDGTGHYGYTF. This chain uses TRBV10-3 with TRBJ1-2; 8 bases match TRBD1. CDR1 ENHRY and CDR2 SYGVKD come from the germline V gene. The CDR3 is 15 residues long. The junction had 8 bases not matched to a gene; V was cut back by 5 bases and J by 3 bases.

The chain links TRBV25-1 to TRBJ1-4, with D uncertain. From germline, CDR1 is MGHDK and CDR2 SYGVNS. V shed 4 bases and J shed 0 bases, with 12 bases lying between them. The CDR3 totals 16 residues. The CDR3 nucleotides read TGTGCCAGCAGTGGAGGGAGGTTGACAACTAATGAAAAACTGTTTTTT. Residues: CASSGGRLTTNEKLFF.

The CDR3, as DNA: TGTGCCAGTCAGACAGGGGCCACCGGGGAGCTGTTTTTT. It yields the protein CASQTGATGELFF. This sequence joins TRBV7-2 and TRBJ2-2, with 8 bases aligning to TRBD1. V lost 9 bases, J lost 4 bases, and 4 bases stayed unmatched. This CDR3 comprises 13 residues. CDR1 and CDR2 (germline): SGHTA, FQGNSA.

The rearrangement links TRBV15 to TRBJ1-6; D remains unclear. CDR3 length: 17 amino acids. Germline CDR1 is LNHNV and CDR2 is YYDKDF (reference sequence). Between the trimmed V and J ends, which lost 0 bases and 0 bases, there was a span of 9 bases. The CDR3 protein is CATSRDFASSYNSPLHF. CDR3 DNA: TGTGCCACCAGCAGAGATTTCGCGAGCTCCTATAATTCACCCCTCCACTTT.

The chain links TRBV2 to TRBJ2-3; TRBD1 matches 8 bases. Trimming at V came to 7 bases and at J to 4 bases, leaving 7 bases not matched to a gene. The germline V gene encodes CDR1 SNHLY and CDR2 FYNNEI. The CDR3 extends over 14 amino acids. In DNA, the CDR3 is TGTGCCAGCAACGGACAGGGAGGAGCAGATACGCAGTATTTT. Protein product: CASNGQGGADTQYF.

The chain couples TRBV9 to TRBJ2-7, with 8 bases aligning to TRBD1. This CDR3 comprises 15 residues. V trimming: 0 bases; J trimming: 5 bases; junction bases outside the gene matches: 7. Germline V CDR1 and CDR2: SGDLS, YYNGEE. The CDR3 protein is CASSVAPDRAHEQYF. The CDR3 DNA reads TGTGCCAGCAGCGTAGCTCCGGACAGGGCCCACGAGCAGTACTTC.

The chain carries TRBV5-4 and TRBJ2-1; D is perhaps TRBD2 (6 bases). CDR1 is SGHNT, CDR2 YYREEE, per germline (reference sequence). Deletions cut 4 bases from V and 8 bases from J, with 13 bases between. CDR3 length: 13 amino acids. Here the CDR3 DNA reads TGTGCCAGCAGCCCCGGACTATTCGATGAGCAGTTCTTC. Protein product: CASSPGLFDEQFF.

V and J are TRBV7-8 and TRBJ2-2; 8 bases line up with TRBD2. Germline trimming cut 3 bases from V and 4 bases from J; bases unmatched to any gene: 10. Germline V lookup: CDR1 SGHVS, CDR2 FQNEAQ. This CDR3 is 17 amino acids long. The CDR3 DNA sequence: TGTGCCAGCAGCTTTGGAGTAGCGGGACTTGGCACCGGGGAGCTGTTTTTT. As protein: CASSFGVAGLGTGELFF.

V gene TRBV19 combines with J gene TRBJ1-2, with 7 positions matching TRBD1. V shed 8 bases and J 3 bases; nucleotides not matched to a gene: 3. Germline CDR1 and CDR2: LNHDA and SQIVND (reference sequence). The CDR3 is made up of 12 amino acids. The CDR3: CASVGQDYGYTF. For the CDR3, the DNA is TGTGCCAGTGTTGGACAGGACTATGGCTACACCTTC.

V usage is TRBV10-3 and J usage is TRBJ1-1; a possible D gene is TRBD1 (5 bases). V was cut by 3 bases and J by 5 bases, with 13 bases left in between. Germline lookup yields CDR1 ENHRY and CDR2 SYGVKD. The CDR3 length is 14 residues. CDR3 in DNA: TGTGCCATCAGTGACCAAAATCAGGGTACTGAAGCTTTCTTT. It specifies CAISDQNQGTEAFF.

This clone was counted once. The rearrangement joins TRBV18 to TRBJ2-4; D is perhaps TRBD2 (6 bases). CDR3 length equals 14 residues. The germline V gene encodes CDR1 KGHSH and CDR2 LQKENI. Between the trimmed V and J ends, which lost 2 bases and 5 bases, there was a span of 10 bases. CDR3 residues: CASSPWRAENIQYF. CDR3 in DNA: TGTGCCAGCTCACCATGGAGGGCCGAAAACATTCAGTACTTC.

The chain recombines TRBV28 with TRBJ1-3; D may be TRBD1 (5 bases). With 6 bases removed from V and 5 bases from J, the gap between germline ends came to 14 bases. This CDR3 has 14 amino acids. Looked up from germline, CDR1 is MDHEN and CDR2 is SYDVKM. The chain's CDR3 is CASSPGRERNTIYF. The CDR3 nucleotides are TGTGCCAGCAGCCCAGGGAGGGAGAGAAACACCATATATTTT. Full variable domain (remainder filled in from reference TRBV28 and TRBJ1-3): DVKVTQSSRYLVKRTGEKVFLECVQDMDHENMFWYRQDPGLGLRLIYFSYDVKMKEKGDIPEGYSVSREKKERFSLILESASTNQTSMYLCASSPGRERNTIYFGEGSWLTVV.

The J gene is TRBJ2-2, the V gene TRBV7-2; unclear D gene. Between the trimmed V and J ends, which lost 1 base and 5 bases, there was a span of 8 bases. Germline lookup yields CDR1 SGHTA and CDR2 FQGNSA. The CDR3 is 14 amino acids. The CDR3 nucleotides read TGTGCCAGCAGCTTAGGAACTCTGACCGGGGAGCTGTTTTTT. This encodes CASSLGTLTGELFF. Using reference TRBV7-2 and TRBJ2-2 for the parts outside the CDR3, the full variable domain is GAGVSQSPSNKVTEKGKDVELRCDPISGHTALYWYRQSLGQGLEFLIYFQGNSAPDKSGLPSDRFSAERTGGSVSTLTIQRTQQEDSAVYLCASSLGTLTGELFFGEGSRLTVL.

The rearrangement links TRBV9 to TRBJ1-2; D is possibly TRBD1 (6 bases). This CDR3 has 13 amino acids. V lost 4 bases to trimming and J lost 3 bases, with 10 bases between them. From germline, CDR1 is SGDLS and CDR2 YYNGEE. CDR3 nucleotide sequence: TGTGCCAGCAGCACATACAGGGACTATGGCTACACCTTC. Translated, it gives CASSTYRDYGYTF.

CDR3 sequence: CASINPGNSPLHF. Here the CDR3 DNA reads TGTGCCAGCATCAATCCAGGAAATTCACCCCTCCACTTT. The J gene is TRBJ1-6, the V gene TRBV6-5; D call uncertain. This CDR3 comprises 13 residues. Trimming removed 7 bases from V and 7 bases from J, with 11 bases in between. From germline, CDR1 is MNHEY and CDR2 SVGAGI.

With regard to this clone: The same CDR3 can be traced to other DNA sequences in this sample. The gene calls are TRBV12-3 or TRBV12-4 and TRBJ2-5; no clear D. The germline V and J ends were trimmed by 4 bases and 3 bases, with 3 bases remaining between them. CDR3 size: 11 residues. The CDR3 sequence is CASSSKETQYF. CDR3 bases: TGTGCCAGCAGTTCTAAAGAGACCCAGTACTTC.

The CDR3 nucleotides read TGTGCCACCAACCCAGGGGCCCGGGATACGCAGTATTTT. It encodes CATNPGARDTQYF. The V gene is TRBV15, the J gene TRBJ2-3; D perhaps matches TRBD1 (6 bases). CDR1 and CDR2 (germline): LNHNV, YYDKDF (reference sequence). This CDR3 region has 13 residues. V gave up 7 bases and J gave up 6 bases, with 14 bases separating them. Supplemented by reference TRBV15 and TRBJ2-3, the full variable domain reads DAMVIQNPRYQVTQFGKPVTLSCSQTLNHNVMYWYQQKSSQAPKLLFHYYDKDFNNEADTPDNFQSRRPNTSFCFLDIRSPGLGDTAMYLCATNPGARDTQYFGPGTRLTVL.

The chain is built from TRBV29-1 and TRBJ2-1, with TRBD1 matching over 9 bases. The germline gives CDR1 SQVTM, CDR2 ANQGSEA. This CDR3 comprises 15 residues. The J segment lost 4 bases and the V segment lost 5 bases, leaving 9 bases of the junction unmatched. The CDR3 DNA is TGCAGCGTTAAGGTGGGGACAGGGTTATACAATGAGCAGTTCTTC. It specifies CSVKVGTGLYNEQFF.

The chain uses TRBV9 and TRBJ2-7; the match to TRBD1 covers 9 bases. Germline V gene sequence: CDR1 SGDLS, CDR2 YYNGEE. Trimming cost V 4 bases and J 1 base; bases outside gene matches: 3. The CDR3 spans 14 residues. CDR3 region: CASSSGTGSYEQYF. The CDR3 DNA is TGTGCCAGCAGCTCCGGGACAGGGTCCTACGAGCAGTACTTC.

The chain uses TRBV27 and TRBJ1-4; D may be TRBD1 (5 bases). The CDR3 totals 17 residues. Germline V lookup: CDR1 MNHEY, CDR2 SMNVEV (reference sequence). The V end lost 0 bases, the J end lost 0 bases, and 11 bases lay between the germline ends. The CDR3 nucleotides read TGTGCCAGCAGTTTATCCGGTCGCAGGGCAACTAATGAAAAACTGTTTTTT. Translation gives CASSLSGRRATNEKLFF.

V gene TRBV7-2 combines with J gene TRBJ2-2; 10 bases fit TRBD2. V lost 5 bases and J lost 5; bases outside the gene matches: 11. The CDR3 is 17 amino acids. Per germline, CDR1 SGHTA and CDR2 FQGNSA. The chain's CDR3 is CASSQIIVLAGTGELFF. Here the CDR3 DNA reads TGTGCCAGCAGCCAGATAATCGTACTAGCGGGAACCGGGGAGCTGTTTTTT.

The chain couples TRBV5-5 to TRBJ2-1; D is ambiguous. Trimming took 1 base from V and 3 from J, leaving 11 bases between them. CDR1 and CDR2 from the germline V gene are SGHKS and YYEKEE (reference sequence). This CDR3 spans 15 amino acids. Here the CDR3 DNA reads TGTGCCAGCAGCTTGCCTAGTCCGGGCTACAATGAGCAGTTCTTC. It specifies CASSLPSPGYNEQFF.